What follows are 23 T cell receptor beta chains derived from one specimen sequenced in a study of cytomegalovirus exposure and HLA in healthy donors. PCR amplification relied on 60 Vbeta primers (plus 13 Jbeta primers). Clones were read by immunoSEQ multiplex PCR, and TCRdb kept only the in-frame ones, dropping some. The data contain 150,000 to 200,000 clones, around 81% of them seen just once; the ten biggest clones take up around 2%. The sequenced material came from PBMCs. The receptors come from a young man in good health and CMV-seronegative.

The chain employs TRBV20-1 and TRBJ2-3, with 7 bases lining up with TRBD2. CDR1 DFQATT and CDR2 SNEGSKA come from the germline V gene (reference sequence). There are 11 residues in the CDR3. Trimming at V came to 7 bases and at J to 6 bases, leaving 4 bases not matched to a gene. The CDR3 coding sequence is TGCAGTGTCGGGAGGAGGGATACGCAGTATTTT. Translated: CSVGRRDTQYF.

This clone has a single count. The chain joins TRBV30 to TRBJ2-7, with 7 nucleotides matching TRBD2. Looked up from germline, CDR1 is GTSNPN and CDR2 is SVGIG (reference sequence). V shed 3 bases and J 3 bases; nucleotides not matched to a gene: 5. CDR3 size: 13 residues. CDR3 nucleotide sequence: TGTGCCTGGAGGGCACGGGGGGACTACGAGCAGTACTTC. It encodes CAWRARGDYEQYF.

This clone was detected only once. The CDR3 is CASSVGNSGGLQETQYF. CDR3 sequence (DNA): TGTGCCAGCAGCGTAGGAAATAGCGGGGGACTACAAGAGACCCAGTACTTC. The chain couples TRBV9 to TRBJ2-5; TRBD2 agrees at 9 bases. V was clipped by 0 bases and J by 2 bases; unmatched bases: 8. The CDR3 has 17 amino acids. CDR1 and CDR2 (germline): SGDLS, YYNGEE.

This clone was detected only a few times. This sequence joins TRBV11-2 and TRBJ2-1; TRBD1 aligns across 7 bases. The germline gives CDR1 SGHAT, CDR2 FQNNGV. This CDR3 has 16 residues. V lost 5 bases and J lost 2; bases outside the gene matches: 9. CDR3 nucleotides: TGTGCCAGCAGCCCGACCGGACAGGAGGCCTACAATGAGCAGTTCTTC. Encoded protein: CASSPTGQEAYNEQFF.

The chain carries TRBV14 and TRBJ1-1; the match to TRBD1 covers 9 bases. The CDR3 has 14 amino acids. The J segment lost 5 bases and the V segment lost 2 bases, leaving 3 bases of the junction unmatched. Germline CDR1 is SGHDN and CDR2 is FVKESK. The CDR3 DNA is TGTGCCAGCAGCCAACCGGGGACAGGGACTGAAGCTTTCTTT. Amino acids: CASSQPGTGTEAFF.

The CDR3 here is CASSLLHRGDTEAFF. For the CDR3, the DNA is TGTGCCAGCAGTTTACTTCACAGGGGAGACACTGAAGCTTTCTTT. V and J are TRBV27 and TRBJ1-1; 7 bases are a match to TRBD1. The CDR3 runs 15 residues. Trimming removed 2 bases from V and 3 bases from J; junction bases left unmatched: 6. The germline V gene encodes CDR1 MNHEY and CDR2 SMNVEV (reference sequence).

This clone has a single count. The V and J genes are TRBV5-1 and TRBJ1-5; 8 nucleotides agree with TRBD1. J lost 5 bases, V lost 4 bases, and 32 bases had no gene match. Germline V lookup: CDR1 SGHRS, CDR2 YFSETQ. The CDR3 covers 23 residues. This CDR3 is CASSGTPPGTRTGTGGLDQPQHF. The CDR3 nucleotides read TGCGCCAGCAGCGGAACCCCCCCTGGCACAAGAACCGGGACAGGAGGTCTCGATCAGCCCCAGCATTTT.

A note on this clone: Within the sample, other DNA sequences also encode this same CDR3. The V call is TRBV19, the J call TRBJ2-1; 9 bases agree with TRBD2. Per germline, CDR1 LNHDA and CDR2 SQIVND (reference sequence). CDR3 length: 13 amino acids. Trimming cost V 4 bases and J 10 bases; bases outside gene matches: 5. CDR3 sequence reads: CASSRASGTEQFF. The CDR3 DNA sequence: TGTGCCAGTAGTAGGGCTAGCGGGACGGAGCAGTTCTTC.

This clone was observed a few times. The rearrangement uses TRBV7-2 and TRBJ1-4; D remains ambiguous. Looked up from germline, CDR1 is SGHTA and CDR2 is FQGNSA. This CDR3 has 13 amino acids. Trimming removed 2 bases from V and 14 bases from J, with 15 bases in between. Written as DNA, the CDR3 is TGTGCCAGCAGCTTATCTGATGTGACCGGGCTGTTTTTT. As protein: CASSLSDVTGLFF.

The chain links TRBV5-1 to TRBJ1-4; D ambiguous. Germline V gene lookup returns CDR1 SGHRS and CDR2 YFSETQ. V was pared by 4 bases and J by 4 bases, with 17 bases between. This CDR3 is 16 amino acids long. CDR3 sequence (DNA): TGCGCCAGCAGCGTACGACCCGGAGATGGTAATGAAAAACTGTTTTTT. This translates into CASSVRPGDGNEKLFF. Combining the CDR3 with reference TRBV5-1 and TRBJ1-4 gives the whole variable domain KAGVTQTPRYLIKTRGQQVTLSCSPISGHRSVSWYQQTPGQGLQFLFEYFSETQRNKGNFPGRFSGRQFSNSRSEMNVSTLELGDSALYLCASSVRPGDGNEKLFFGSGTQLSVL.

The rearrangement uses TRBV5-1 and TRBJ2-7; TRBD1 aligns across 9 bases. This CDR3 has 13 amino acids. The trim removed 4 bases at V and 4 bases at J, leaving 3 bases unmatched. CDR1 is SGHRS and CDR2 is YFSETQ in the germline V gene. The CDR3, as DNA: TGCGCCAGCAGCATCGGGACAGGGTACGAGCAGTACTTC. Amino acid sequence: CASSIGTGYEQYF.

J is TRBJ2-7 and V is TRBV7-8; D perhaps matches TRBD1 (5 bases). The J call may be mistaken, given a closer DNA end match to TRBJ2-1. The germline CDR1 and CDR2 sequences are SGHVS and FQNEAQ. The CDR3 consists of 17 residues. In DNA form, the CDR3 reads TGTGCCAGCAGCTCCCCGGAAGGGGAAGGGGTTTACAATGAGCAGTTCTTC. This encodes CASSSPEGEGVYNEQFF.

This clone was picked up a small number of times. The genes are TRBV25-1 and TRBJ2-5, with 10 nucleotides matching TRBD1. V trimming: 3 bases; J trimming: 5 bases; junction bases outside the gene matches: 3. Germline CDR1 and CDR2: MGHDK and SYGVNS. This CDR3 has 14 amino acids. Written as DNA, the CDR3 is TGTGCCAGCAGTGAGGGGACAGGGGAGGAGACCCAGTACTTC. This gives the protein CASSEGTGEETQYF.

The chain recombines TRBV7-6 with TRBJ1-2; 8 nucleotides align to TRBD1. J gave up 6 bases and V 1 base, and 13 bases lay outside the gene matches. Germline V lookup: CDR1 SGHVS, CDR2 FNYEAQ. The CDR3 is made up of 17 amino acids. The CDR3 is CASSLVVTGDIYHGYTF. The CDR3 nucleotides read TGTGCCAGCAGCTTAGTGGTGACAGGGGATATCTATCATGGCTACACCTTC.

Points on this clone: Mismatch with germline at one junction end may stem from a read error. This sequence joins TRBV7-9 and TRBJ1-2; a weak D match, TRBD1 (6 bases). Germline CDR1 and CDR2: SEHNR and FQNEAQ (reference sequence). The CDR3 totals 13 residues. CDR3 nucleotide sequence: TGTTCCAGCAGCTTAATGCCAGGGGAAGGCTACACCTTC. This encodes CSSSLMPGEGYTF.

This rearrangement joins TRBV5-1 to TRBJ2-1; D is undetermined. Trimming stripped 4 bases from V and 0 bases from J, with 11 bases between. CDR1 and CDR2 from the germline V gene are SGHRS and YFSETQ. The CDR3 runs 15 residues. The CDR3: CASSPTSSSYNEQFF. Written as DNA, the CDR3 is TGCGCCAGCAGCCCCACCTCGAGCTCCTACAATGAGCAGTTCTTC.

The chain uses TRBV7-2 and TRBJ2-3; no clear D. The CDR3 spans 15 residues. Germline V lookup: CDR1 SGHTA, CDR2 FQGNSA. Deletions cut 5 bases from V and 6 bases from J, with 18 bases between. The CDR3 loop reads CASSPFINIGDTQYF. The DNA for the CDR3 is TGTGCCAGCAGCCCGTTTATCAATATCGGGGATACGCAGTATTTT.

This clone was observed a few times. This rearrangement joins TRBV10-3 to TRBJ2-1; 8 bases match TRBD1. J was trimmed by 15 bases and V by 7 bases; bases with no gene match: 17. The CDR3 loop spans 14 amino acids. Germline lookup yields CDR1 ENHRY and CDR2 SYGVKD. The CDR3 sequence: CAITSPGGLAGPFF. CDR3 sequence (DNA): TGTGCCATCACCTCGCCAGGGGGCTTGGCGGGCCCGTTCTTC.

As DNA, the CDR3 is TGTGCCAGTCCCGGACAGGGGATTTCTGGCTACACCTTC. Its translation: CASPGQGISGYTF. This sequence joins TRBV6-1 and TRBJ1-2; TRBD1 aligns across 9 bases. The V gene's germline CDR1 is MNHNS and CDR2 SASEGT. Losses at the gene ends were 9 bases for V and 7 bases for J; bases not matched to a gene: 9. This CDR3 comprises 13 residues.

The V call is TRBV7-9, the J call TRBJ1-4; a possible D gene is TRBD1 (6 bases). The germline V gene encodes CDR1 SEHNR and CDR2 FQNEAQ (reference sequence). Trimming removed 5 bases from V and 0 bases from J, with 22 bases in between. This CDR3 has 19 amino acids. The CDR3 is CASSARGWKGIATNEKLFF. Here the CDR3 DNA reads TGTGCCAGCAGCGCCAGGGGCTGGAAGGGGATTGCAACTAATGAAAAACTGTTTTTT. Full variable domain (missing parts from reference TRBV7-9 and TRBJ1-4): DTGVSQNPRHKITKRGQNVTFRCDPISEHNRLYWYRQTLGQGPEFLTYFQNEAQLEKSRLLSDRFSAERPKGSFSTLEIQRTEQGDSAMYLCASSARGWKGIATNEKLFFGSGTQLSVL.

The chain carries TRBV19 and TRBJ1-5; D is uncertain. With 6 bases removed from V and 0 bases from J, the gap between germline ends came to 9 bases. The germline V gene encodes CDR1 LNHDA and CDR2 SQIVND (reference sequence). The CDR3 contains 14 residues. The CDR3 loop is CASRGGYSNQPQHF. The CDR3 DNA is TGTGCCAGTAGAGGAGGGTATAGCAATCAGCCCCAGCATTTT. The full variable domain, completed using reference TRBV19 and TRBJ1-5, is DGGITQSPKYLFRKEGQNVTLSCEQNLNHDAMYWYRQDPGQGLRLIYYSQIVNDFQKGDIAEGYSVSREKKESFPLTVTSAQKNPTAFYLCASRGGYSNQPQHFGDGTRLSIL.

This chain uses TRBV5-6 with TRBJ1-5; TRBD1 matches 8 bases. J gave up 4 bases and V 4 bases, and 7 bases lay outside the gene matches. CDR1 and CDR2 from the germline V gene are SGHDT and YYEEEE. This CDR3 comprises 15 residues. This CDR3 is CASSDGQGGNQPQHF. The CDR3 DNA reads TGTGCCAGCAGCGACGGACAGGGAGGAAATCAGCCCCAGCATTTT.

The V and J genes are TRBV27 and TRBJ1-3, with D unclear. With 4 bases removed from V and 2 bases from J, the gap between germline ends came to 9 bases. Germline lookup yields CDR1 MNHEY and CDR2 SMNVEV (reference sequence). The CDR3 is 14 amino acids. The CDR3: CASSSQNPGNTIYF. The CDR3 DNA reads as TGTGCCAGCAGTTCACAGAACCCTGGAAACACCATATATTTT.